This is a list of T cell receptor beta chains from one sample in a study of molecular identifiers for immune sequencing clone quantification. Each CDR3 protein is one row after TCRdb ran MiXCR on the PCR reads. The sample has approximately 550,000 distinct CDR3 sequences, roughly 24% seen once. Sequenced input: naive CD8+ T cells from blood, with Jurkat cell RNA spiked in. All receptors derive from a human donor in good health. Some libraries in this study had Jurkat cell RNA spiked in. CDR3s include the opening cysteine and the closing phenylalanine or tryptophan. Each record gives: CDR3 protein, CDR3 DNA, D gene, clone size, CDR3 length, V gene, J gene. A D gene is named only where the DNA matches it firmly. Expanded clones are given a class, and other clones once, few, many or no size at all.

CASSSGHTTEAFF	TGTGCCAGCAGCTCAGGACACACCACTGAAGCTTTCTTT	-	-	13	TRBV13	TRBJ1-1
CASSWTSGSIYEQYF	TGTGCCAGCAGTTGGACTAGCGGGAGTATCTACGAGCAGTACTTC	TRBD2	-	15	TRBV27	TRBJ2-7
CASSLAESRFGGEQYF	TGTGCCAGCAGCTTGGCCGAGTCTAGGTTCGGCGGCGAGCAGTACTTC	-	few	16	TRBV5-3	TRBJ2-7
CSARDLGLAGGQSSYNEQFF	TGCAGTGCTAGAGATCTAGGACTAGCGGGAGGCCAAAGCTCCTACAATGAGCAGTTCTTC	TRBD2	few	20	TRBV20-1	TRBJ2-1
CASSIAPLVEQFF	TGTGCCAGCAGCATCGCCCCCCTGGTTGAGCAGTTCTTC	-	many	13	TRBV11-2	TRBJ2-1
CATSSGTAGDEQYF	TGTGCCACCAGCAGTGGGACAGCCGGCGACGAGCAGTACTTC	TRBD1	few	14	TRBV15	TRBJ2-7
CASSSDGTEAFF	TGTGCCAGCAGTTCGGACGGTACTGAAGCTTTCTTT	-	many	12	TRBV9	TRBJ1-1
CASRNWANQPQHF	TGTGCCAGCAGGAATTGGGCTAATCAGCCCCAGCATTTT	-	-	13	TRBV2	TRBJ1-5
CASSSPDRSPEGYTF	TGTGCCAGCAGTTCGCCGGACAGAAGCCCGGAGGGCTACACCTTC	-	few	15	TRBV28	TRBJ1-2
CASAGAENTGELFF	TGTGCCAGCGCCGGGGCGGAGAACACCGGGGAGCTGTTTTTT	-	-	14	TRBV6-5	TRBJ2-2
CASSAKAGDRREKLFF	TGTGCCAGCAGCGCAAAGGCGGGAGACAGACGAGAAAAACTGTTTTTT	-	many	16	TRBV9	TRBJ1-4
CASSQDWVVHSYNEQFF	TGCGCCAGCAGCCAAGATTGGGTAGTTCACTCCTACAATGAGCAGTTCTTC	-	-	17	TRBV4-3	TRBJ2-1
CASSLGTGDFYEQYF	TGCGCCAGCAGCTTGGGGACAGGGGATTTCTACGAGCAGTACTTC	TRBD1	few	15	TRBV5-1	TRBJ2-7
CASTSVTGPADEQFF	TGTGCCAGCACCTCCGTGACAGGCCCCGCCGATGAGCAGTTCTTC	-	many	15	TRBV7-9	TRBJ2-1
CASSYRGLSNEQLF	TGTGCCAGCAGTTACAGGGGGCTAAGTAATGAGCAGCTCTTC	TRBD1	-	14	TRBV28	TRBJ2-1
CASSQVGGLETQYF	TGCGCCAGCAGCCAAGTAGGGGGGTTAGAGACCCAGTACTTC	-	few	14	TRBV4-3	TRBJ2-5